The rows below give T cell receptor beta chains drawn from one sample of a study of T cell repertoires in cytomegalovirus infection. MiXCR, run by TCRdb on the reads, gives a single entry per CDR3 protein. The table shows 310,000 or so distinct CDR3 sequences, with 20% to 30% occurring only once. The source material was PBMCs. All receptors derive from a human donor in good health (CMV status not recorded). Some clones in this sample may be carry-over from other donors' samples. CDR3s include the opening cysteine and the closing phenylalanine or tryptophan. Fields, in order: V gene, clone size, CDR3 protein. Size tells how often a clone was seen (once, few, many) or the class of an expanded clone, and some rows leave it out.

TRBV5-5,.,CASSFTGDQPQHF
TRBV5-5,.,CASSLSSASTDTQYF
TRBV7-2,many,CASSPTSGRTIGQGYF
TRBV29-1,few,CTVNSGRSNEQFF
TRBV7-2,many,CASSIPDSPLHF
TRBV6-1,few,CASKGARWDIQYF
TRBV7-2,many,CASSPGGGAGETQYF
TRBV7-2,many,CASSLAVISYNEQFF
TRBV20-1,few,CSAFSGGGETQYF
TRBV28,.,CASSFSGGETGELFF
TRBV2,few,CASSDPGIYEQYF
TRBV7-2,.,CASSLGGSHSYEQYF
TRBV4-3,.,CASSQELSGNIQYF
TRBV20-1,few,CSASSGDTQYF
TRBV7-3,few,CASSRGQESSPLHF
TRBV12-3/TRBV12-4,few,CASSLRASSYNEQFF
TRBV7-2,.,CASSLVGDRGFEQYF
TRBV5-1,few,CASSARSSTDTQYF
TRBV29-1,.,CSVGTSGVYNEQFF
TRBV7-2,many,CASRSGTGNTGELFF
TRBV29-1,.,CSVGLAGSGNEQFF
TRBV7-2,many,CASRSPQGAGTEAFF
TRBV7-6,many,CASSLVRGGTKGTSPLHF
TRBV7-2,many,CASSDRQGLATQYF
TRBV7-2,few,CASSPGRGADTQYF
TRBV6-2/TRBV6-3,.,CASKRFFQRNTEAFF
TRBV28,.,CASSLFRAWNTGAFF
TRBV29-1,.,CSVGSWEQFF
TRBV19,many,CASSSTRQETQYF
TRBV28,.,CASSLNFDTQYF
TRBV25-1,.,CASSESQTGKWGYTF
TRBV7-2,few,CASSLDLGLNIQYF
TRBV11-1,few,CASSPHSEEQYF
TRBV6-2/TRBV6-3,many,CASTSSGSPANEQFF
TRBV11-2,few,CASSLDARGLETQYF
TRBV5-4,few,CASRAGGGGTEAFF
TRBV6-2/TRBV6-3,.,CASSSRVNEQFF
TRBV29-1,few,CSVASGQAFSGNTIYF
TRBV7-2,many,CASSSGLAGGQDTQYF
TRBV19,.,CASSIAGTSFEGEQFF
TRBV9,few,CASSLLGQMNTGELFF
TRBV12-3/TRBV12-4,.,CASPFSRRVTNYGYTF
TRBV28,many,CASSSKPDSLLYEQYF
TRBV28,many,CASSSMNTEAFF
TRBV19,many,CASSTGRGQPQHF
TRBV12-3/TRBV12-4,few,CASSRSGTRTYGYTF
TRBV4-3,few,CASSQDRTGISDGYTF
TRBV7-9,.,CASSSPGQGGPLNYGYTF
TRBV6-1,few,CASSAGRGLDATNEKLFF
TRBV27,many,CASKSGTVNTEAFF
TRBV5-1,.,CASSLETDRGNEQFF
TRBV5-4,.,CASGRGGVYEQYF
TRBV7-2,many,CASSFGTFGTSPLHF
TRBV27,.,CASSLQGVEQYF
TRBV12-3/TRBV12-4,few,CASSPGTSVAYNEQFF
TRBV14,.,CASSQGRAGYEQYF
TRBV7-2,many,CASSLGSGMNTEAFF